This T cell receptor (beta chain) was obtained from a study of CD8+ T cells in alopecia areata. Whole-study results and caveats: Expanded CD8+ clones among the top 100, and scalp clonality, were significantly decreased by tofacitinib.

Isolated RNA was reverse transcribed into cDNA used as the sequencing template. Some clones are missing from TCRdb's copy, which holds only in-frame ones; the method was immunoSEQ multiplex PCR. The sample includes approximately 170,000 clones, about 60% seen only once; the top ten take 13% to 15%. Treatment given: oral pan-JAK inhibitor, 5-10 mg twice daily. Patients with alopecia areata provided lesional scalp punch biopsies as well as peripheral blood. The authors sorted CD4+ and CD8+ T cells from PBMCs. This clone was detected only a few times. Its antigen is not known. The CDR3 sequence is 16 residues long. With V trimmed by 2 bases and J by 2 bases, 6 bases remained unmatched. Germline V lookup: CDR1 MNHNY, CDR2 SVGAGI (reference sequence).

The receptor's source is a human donor with alopecia areata. The chain couples TRBV6-6 to TRBJ2-3, with TRBD2 matching over 8 bases. Sequencing used CD4+ T cells sorted from blood, obtained at week 24, from a patient treated with tofacitinib. The CDR3 nucleotides are TGTGCCAGCAGTTACCCGGGTAGCGGGGACACAGATACGCAGTATTTT. Translation gives CASSYPGSGDTDTQYF.